This T cell receptor (beta chain) originates from a study of shared clonotypes between healthy human individuals. About this clone itself: Antigen specificity is unknown.

The CDR3 contains 14 residues. Deletions cut 4 bases from V and 4 bases from J, with 11 bases between. Germline V gene lookup returns CDR1 SGHNT and CDR2 YYREEE (reference sequence). In the source study's methods: Filtering differed since immunoSEQ provided only junctions, with no quality scores. The protocol was immunoSEQ multiplex PCR, while the TCRdb copy is restricted to in-frame clones and leaves out a portion. The V and J calls and the clone size are those of that table, but D and trimming were determined from the DNA. The table records some 450,000 clones, roughly 80% of them present only once. Among the donors, all were Caucasian adults who lived in Nashville, Tennessee. Whole-study results and caveats: Enrolling few donors narrowed the genetic and exposure-history diversity that was represented.

The material sequenced was PBMCs. This chain links TRBV5-4 with TRBJ2-2; TRBD1 might be the D (6 bases). The source is a woman aged 40 to 49 in good health. Some clones in this sample may be carry-over from other donors' samples. CDR3 DNA sequence: TGTGCCAGCAGCCTCCGCAGGGGCACCGGGGAGCTGTTTTTT. This gives the protein CASSLRRGTGELFF. Together with reference TRBV5-4 and TRBJ2-2, the CDR3 gives the full variable domain: ETGVTQSPTHLIKTRGQQVTLRCSSQSGHNTVSWYQQALGQGPQFIFQYYREEENGRGNFPPRFSGLQFPNYSSELNVNALELDDSALYLCASSLRRGTGELFFGEGSRLTVL.